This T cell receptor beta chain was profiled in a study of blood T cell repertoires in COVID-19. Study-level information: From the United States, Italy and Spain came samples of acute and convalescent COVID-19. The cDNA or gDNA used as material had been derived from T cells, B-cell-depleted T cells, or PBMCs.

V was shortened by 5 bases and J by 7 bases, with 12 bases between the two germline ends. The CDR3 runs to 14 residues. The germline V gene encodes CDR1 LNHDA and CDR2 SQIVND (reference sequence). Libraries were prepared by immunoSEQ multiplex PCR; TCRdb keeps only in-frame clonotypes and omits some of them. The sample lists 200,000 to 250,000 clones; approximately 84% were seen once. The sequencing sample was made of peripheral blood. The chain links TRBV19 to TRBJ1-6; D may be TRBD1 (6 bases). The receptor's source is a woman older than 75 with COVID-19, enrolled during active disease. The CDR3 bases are TGTGCCAGTAGTCGGGGGGCGTGGAATTCACCCCTCCACTTT. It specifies CASSRGAWNSPLHF.